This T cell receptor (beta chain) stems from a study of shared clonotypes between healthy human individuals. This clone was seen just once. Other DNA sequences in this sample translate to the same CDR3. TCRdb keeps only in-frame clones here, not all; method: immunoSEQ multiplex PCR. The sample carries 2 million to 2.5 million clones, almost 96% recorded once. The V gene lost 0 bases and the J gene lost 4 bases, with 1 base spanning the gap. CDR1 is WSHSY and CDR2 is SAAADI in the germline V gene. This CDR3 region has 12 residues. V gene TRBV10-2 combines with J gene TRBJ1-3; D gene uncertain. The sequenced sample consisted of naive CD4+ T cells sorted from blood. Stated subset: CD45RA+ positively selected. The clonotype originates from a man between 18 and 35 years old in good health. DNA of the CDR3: TGCGCCAGCAGTGAGTCGGGAAACACCATATATTTT. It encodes CASSESGNTIYF.